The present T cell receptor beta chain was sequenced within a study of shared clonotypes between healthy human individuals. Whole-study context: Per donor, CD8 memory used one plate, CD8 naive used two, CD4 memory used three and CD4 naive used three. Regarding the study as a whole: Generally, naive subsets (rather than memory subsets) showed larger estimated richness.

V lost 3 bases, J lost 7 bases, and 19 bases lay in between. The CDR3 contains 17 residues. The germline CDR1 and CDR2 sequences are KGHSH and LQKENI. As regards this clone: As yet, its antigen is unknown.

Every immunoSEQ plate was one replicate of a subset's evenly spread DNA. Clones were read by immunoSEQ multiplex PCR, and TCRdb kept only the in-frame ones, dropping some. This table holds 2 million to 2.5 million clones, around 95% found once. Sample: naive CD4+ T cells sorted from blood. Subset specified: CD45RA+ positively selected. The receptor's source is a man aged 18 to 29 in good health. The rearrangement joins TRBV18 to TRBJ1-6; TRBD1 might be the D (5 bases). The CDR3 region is CASSPRDRGTTNSPLHF. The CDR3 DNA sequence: TGTGCCAGCTCACCCCGGGACCGTGGGACCACCAATTCACCCCTCCACTTT.